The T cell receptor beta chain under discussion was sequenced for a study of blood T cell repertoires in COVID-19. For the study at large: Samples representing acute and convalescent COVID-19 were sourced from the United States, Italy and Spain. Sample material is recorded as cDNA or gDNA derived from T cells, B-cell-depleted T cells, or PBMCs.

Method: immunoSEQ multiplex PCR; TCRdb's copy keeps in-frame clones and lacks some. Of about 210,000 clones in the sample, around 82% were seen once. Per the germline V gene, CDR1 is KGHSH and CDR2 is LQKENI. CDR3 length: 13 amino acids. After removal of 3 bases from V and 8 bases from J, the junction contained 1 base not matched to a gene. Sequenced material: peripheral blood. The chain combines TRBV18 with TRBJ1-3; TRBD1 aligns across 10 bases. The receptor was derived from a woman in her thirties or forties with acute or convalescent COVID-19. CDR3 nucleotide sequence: TGTGCCAGCTCACCCGGGACAGGGGACACCATATATTTT. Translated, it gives CASSPGTGDTIYF.